The rows below give T cell receptor beta chains drawn from one sample of a study of shared clonotypes between healthy human individuals. Here immunoSEQ multiplex PCR was the method, and the copy in TCRdb shows in-frame clones only, minus some. This sample has about 1 million clones; roughly 70% occur once, and the top ten carry nearly 1.5%. The sequenced sample was memory CD4+ T cells sorted from blood. These receptors were collected from a man between 18 and 35 years old in good health. The CDR3 runs from the conserved cysteine through the conserved F or W. D genes are given only for firm matches. Only some rows state a clone size, as once, few, many or a class for expanded clones.

TRBV7-2,TRBD2,TRBJ2-1,few,TGTGCCAGCAGCTTGAAACTAGCGGAGAACAATGAGCAGTTCTTC,CASSLKLAENNEQFF
TRBV2,-,TRBJ2-1,few,TGTGCCAGCAGTGAACAGCATGAGCAGTTCTTC,CASSEQHEQFF
TRBV28,-,TRBJ2-2,-,TGTGCCAGCAGTTTATGGAGTCCCCTTCTTCGACCCGGGGAGCTGTTTTTT,CASSLWSPLLRPGELFF
TRBV19,-,TRBJ1-6,few,TGTGCCAGTAGCGAAGTGAGGACTAATTCACCCCTCCACTTT,CASSEVRTNSPLHF
TRBV5-4,TRBD2,TRBJ2-1,-,TGTGCCAGCAGCCCTACCCAGCGGGGGGGCGTATACAATGAGCAGTTCTTC,CASSPTQRGGVYNEQFF
TRBV5-1,TRBD1,TRBJ1-4,-,TGCGCCAGCAGCTTGACCGGGACAGCGAAGGAAAAACTGTTTTTT,CASSLTGTAKEKLFF
TRBV30,-,TRBJ1-1,few,TGTGCCTGGAGTGTCGGGACACTCAACACTGAAGCTTTCTTT,CAWSVGTLNTEAFF
TRBV4-1,-,TRBJ2-3,-,TGCGCCAGCAGCCAAGATGTTACGGTAGATACGCAGTATTTT,CASSQDVTVDTQYF
TRBV15,TRBD1,TRBJ2-7,once,TGTGCCACCAGCCCACCCTTTGGGACAGGGGTTTACGAGCAGTACTTC,CATSPPFGTGVYEQYF
TRBV5-4,TRBD1,TRBJ2-7,-,TGTGCCAGCAGCCCCGCCCCCGGGACAGGGGCCTACGAGCAGTACTTC,CASSPAPGTGAYEQYF
TRBV2,-,TRBJ2-6,-,TGTGCCAGCAGTGATTTGCGGCTTACCAACGTCCTGACTTTC,CASSDLRLTNVLTF
TRBV10-3,TRBD1,TRBJ1-3,-,TGTGCCATCAGACAGGGGGACGACGGAAACACCATATATTTT,CAIRQGDDGNTIYF
TRBV29-1,-,TRBJ1-2,-,TGCAGCGTTGAAAGGACAGCCTATGGCTACACCTTC,CSVERTAYGYTF
TRBV5-4,-,TRBJ2-7,-,TGTGCCAGCAGCTACCGGGACAACTACGAGCAGTACTTC,CASSYRDNYEQYF
TRBV2,TRBD1,TRBJ1-5,medium-sized,TGTGCCAGCAGTGAGACAGGGATCAATCAGCCCCAGCATTTT,CASSETGINQPQHF
TRBV5-8,-,TRBJ2-4,few,TGTGCCAGCAGCTTGGCAGGGTCCACAAACATTCAGTACTTC,CASSLAGSTNIQYF
TRBV5-6,TRBD1,TRBJ1-4,-,TGTGCCAGCAGCTCGGACAGGGGTGAAAAACTGTTTTTT,CASSSDRGEKLFF
TRBV19,TRBD2,TRBJ2-5,-,TGTGCCAGTAGTATAGGTGCCGGGACTAGCCCGGAGACCCAGTACTTC,CASSIGAGTSPETQYF
TRBV6-1,TRBD1,TRBJ1-2,-,TGTGCCAGCAGTGAGGGACAGTACGATGGCTACACCTTC,CASSEGQYDGYTF
TRBV15,TRBD1,TRBJ2-1,-,TGTGCCACCAGCAGAGAGTCCGCCAGGGGGCGTTTGGGTGAGCAGTTCTTC,CATSRESARGRLGEQFF
TRBV27,-,TRBJ2-1,-,TGTGCCAGCGCCCAGGACCGATTTTACAATGAGCAGTTCTTC,CASAQDRFYNEQFF
TRBV6-6,-,TRBJ2-5,-,TGTGCCAGCTCGGGACAAAAAGAGACCCAGTACTTC,CASSGQKETQYF
TRBV7-8,TRBD2,TRBJ2-5,-,TGTGCCAGCATCATCGGTGGACTAGCGGGAGGAGAGACCCAGTACTTC,CASIIGGLAGGETQYF
TRBV29-1,-,TRBJ1-3,-,TGCAGCGTTTCCCCTAAGGACACCATATATTTT,CSVSPKDTIYF
TRBV2,-,TRBJ2-2,-,TGTGCCAGCCGTTTGGACAGCTACACCGGGGAGCTGTTTTTT,CASRLDSYTGELFF
TRBV11-2,TRBD1,TRBJ2-1,few,TGTGCCAGCAGCCGACTGGGGACAGGGGCTGATGAGCAGTTCTTC,CASSRLGTGADEQFF
TRBV7-2,-,TRBJ2-3,-,TGTGCCAGCAGCTTAGCGGGAGCGCGGGATACGCAGTATTTT,CASSLAGARDTQYF
TRBV29-1,TRBD1,TRBJ1-2,-,TGCAGCGTGGGCTACGCCGACAGGGCAAGGACCTTC,CSVGYADRARTF
TRBV30,TRBD1,TRBJ1-4,-,TGTGCCTGGAAAAACAGGGGAGATTTCGGTGAAAAACTGTTTTTT,CAWKNRGDFGEKLFF
TRBV7-2,TRBD2,TRBJ2-1,-,TGTGCCAGCAGCTGGCAAGGACTAGCAGGCAATGAGCAGTTCTTC,CASSWQGLAGNEQFF
TRBV27,TRBD1,TRBJ1-6,-,TGTGCCAGCAGTTTACCCCCACGACAGGGTGAGGACTCACCCCTCCACTTT,CASSLPPRQGEDSPLHF
TRBV29-1,-,TRBJ1-2,-,TGCAGCGTTGAAAGTGTGGACAGAGCCTATGGCTACACCTTC,CSVESVDRAYGYTF
TRBV9,-,TRBJ2-3,-,TGTGCCAGCAGCGTAGCTCAGGGGAAATCAGATACGCAGTATTTT,CASSVAQGKSDTQYF
TRBV29-1,-,TRBJ1-1,-,TGCAGCGTTGAAGAACACTCGAGACTTCACGGTTTCTTT,CSVEEHSRLHGFF
TRBV10-2,-,TRBJ1-6,-,TGCGCCAGCAGAGGACAGCCTAATTCACCCCTCCACTTT,CASRGQPNSPLHF
TRBV2,TRBD2,TRBJ2-1,once,TGTGCCAGCAGTTCAAGCGGGAGCTCCTACAATGAGCAGTTCTTC,CASSSSGSSYNEQFF
TRBV5-1,-,TRBJ2-5,-,TGCGCCAGCAGCTCGGTGGTGGAGACCCAGTACTTC,CASSSVVETQYF
TRBV6-5,-,TRBJ1-6,-,TGTGCCAGCAGGTGGATGACGGCGCCGTCACCCCTCCACTTT,CASRWMTAPSPLHF
TRBV18,-,TRBJ1-3,-,TGTGCCAGCTCACCACCGTCCGGAAACACCATATATTTT,CASSPPSGNTIYF
TRBV5-4,TRBD1,TRBJ2-7,-,TGTGCCAGCAGCTGGTCCGGGACAGGGTCCTACGAGCAGTACTTC,CASSWSGTGSYEQYF